This TCR beta chain was sequenced for a study of blood T cell repertoires in COVID-19. Study background: Sites in the United States, Italy and Spain provided acute and convalescent COVID-19 samples.

TCRdb keeps only in-frame clones here, not all; method: immunoSEQ multiplex PCR. This sample has over 600,000 clones, with approximately 90% found just once. The sequence derives from a young woman with acute or convalescent COVID-19. The material sequenced was peripheral blood.

The CDR3 DNA follows: TGTGCCAGCAGTTTTCAGGGTGGGAACATTCAGTACTTC. Translation gives CASSFQGGNIQYF. J is TRBJ2-4 and V is TRBV27; tentatively, D is TRBD1 (5 bases). This CDR3 contains 13 residues. With 3 bases removed from V and 7 bases from J, the gap between germline ends came to 10 bases. Germline V gene lookup returns CDR1 MNHEY and CDR2 SMNVEV (reference sequence).